These 3 T cell receptor beta chains were all obtained from the same sample, sequenced in a study of blood T cell repertoires in COVID-19. The repertoire was sequenced with immunoSEQ multiplex PCR; TCRdb's copy has only in-frame clones and lacks some. The table has over 200,000 clones, about 86% seen once. Sequencing input: peripheral blood. These receptors came from a woman aged 25 to 39 who had recovered from COVID-19.

The rearrangement joins TRBV7-2 to TRBJ2-3; 11 bases are a match to TRBD2. Trimming took 5 bases from V and 4 from J; bases not matched to a gene: 14. The CDR3 totals 18 residues. Germline lookup yields CDR1 SGHTA and CDR2 FQGNSA. DNA for the CDR3: TGTGCCAGCAGCGGACGTCCTCTAGCGGGGGGCCAGGCAGATACGCAGTATTTT. It is translated as CASSGRPLAGGQADTQYF.

To note about this clone: This specimen includes other DNA sequences encoding the same CDR3. The chain links TRBV15 to TRBJ1-4; the D gene is possibly TRBD1 (6 bases). V lost 1 base to trimming and J lost 8 bases, with 14 bases between them. From germline, CDR1 is LNHNV and CDR2 YYDKDF (reference sequence). The CDR3 length is 15 residues. The CDR3 DNA reads as TGTGCCACCAGCAGAGTCTACAGGGACGACGAAAAACTGTTTTTT. It specifies CATSRVYRDDEKLFF.

The chain employs TRBV7-9 and TRBJ2-7, with a tentative D call TRBD2 (7 bases). V dropped 0 bases and J dropped 3 bases, with 12 bases sitting between them. The germline V gene has CDR1 SEHNR and CDR2 FQNEAQ (reference sequence). CDR3 length: 15 amino acids. CDR3 in DNA: TGTGCCAGCAGCTTAGCGGGGGGGGCGAACTACGAGCAGTACTTC. This translates into CASSLAGGANYEQYF. Supplemented by reference TRBV7-9 and TRBJ2-7, the full variable domain reads DTGVSQNPRHKITKRGQNVTFRCDPISEHNRLYWYRQTLGQGPEFLTYFQNEAQLEKSRLLSDRFSAERPKGSFSTLEIQRTEQGDSAMYLCASSLAGGANYEQYFGPGTRLTVT.